Presented here are 29 T cell receptor beta chains from one specimen sequenced in a study of regulatory T cells in long-lasting Graves disease. As for time point: newly diagnosed GD, antithyroid drugs for less than 3 months. From PBMCs, RNA was extracted and then used to make the TCR library. With iRepertoire HTBI primers and Arm-PCR of CDR3 regions, TCR beta libraries were built. In TCRdb, the multiplex PCR reads were re-called with MiXCR into one record per CDR3 protein. The profile covers approximately 390,000 distinct CDR3 sequences, with around 15% appearing a single time and 20% taken by the ten largest. These data are also associated with another study on T cells in Graves' hyperthyroidism and ophthalmopathy.

This specimen consisted of peripheral blood mononuclear cells (PBMCs), obtained at new diagnosis, from a patient treated with antithyroid drugs. The origin of the receptors is a woman aged 18-29 years with Graves disease.

This clonotype was seen many times. The CDR3 here is CASSLGQGPETQYF. The CDR3 bases are TGCGCCAGCAGCTTGGGACAGGGGCCGGAGACCCAGTACTTC. V gene TRBV5-1 combines with J gene TRBJ2-5; 8 bases fit TRBD1. This CDR3 is built from 14 residues. The V gene end was trimmed by 0 bases and the J gene end by 5 bases; junction bases not matched to a gene: 3. Germline assignment: CDR1 SGHRS and CDR2 YFSETQ.

About this clonotype: A read error may explain this, as a much larger clone is one base away. The J gene is TRBJ2-3, the V gene TRBV6-1; 10 nucleotides agree with TRBD1. Germline V gene sequence: CDR1 MNHNS, CDR2 SASEGT. The CDR3 spans 17 residues. The CDR3 loop reads CASSTTGTGVRTGTQYF. The CDR3 nucleotides read TGTGCCAGCAGTACGACCGGGACAGGGGTTCGCACAGGTACGCAGTATTTT.

In its sample, this clonotype was seen a few times. The germline gene is not matched at one end of the junction; a read error may be the cause. This rearrangement joins TRBV20-1 to TRBJ2-7, with D possibly being TRBD2 (5 bases). The CDR3 length is 11 residues. In germline, CDR1 is DFQATT, CDR2 SNEGSKA (reference sequence). CDR3 in amino acids: CSARGMYEQYF. The CDR3 DNA reads TGCAGTGCCAGAGGGATGTACGAGCAGTACTTC.

This clonotype came up many times. This sequence joins TRBV3-1 and TRBJ2-5, with 9 bases lining up with TRBD2. CDR1 and CDR2 (germline): LGHDT, YNNKEL (reference sequence). CDR3 size: 14 residues. V shed 1 base, J shed 9 bases, and the junction held 6 bases outside the gene matches. CDR3 sequence: CASSQGLAGWAQYF. Here the CDR3 DNA reads TGTGCCAGCAGCCAAGGGCTAGCGGGGTGGGCCCAGTACTTC.

This clonotype was counted ten times or more. CDR3 sequence reads: CASSVGDASSYEQYF. In DNA form, the CDR3 reads TGTGCCAGCAGCGTAGGAGACGCTAGCTCCTACGAGCAGTACTTC. The chain carries TRBV9 and TRBJ2-7, with unresolved D. Between the trimmed V and J ends, which lost 0 bases and 0 bases, there was a span of 10 bases. The germline gives CDR1 SGDLS, CDR2 YYNGEE. The CDR3 length is 15 residues.

In its sample, this clonotype was seen many times. The rearrangement joins TRBV3-1 to TRBJ2-7; D remains ambiguous. CDR3 length: 15 amino acids. Looked up from germline, CDR1 is LGHDT and CDR2 is YNNKEL (reference sequence). Trimming removed 1 base from V and 2 bases from J, with 12 bases in between. The DNA of the CDR3 is TGTGCCAGCAGCCAAGCCCTGTCATATACCTACGAGCAGTACTTC. Protein: CASSQALSYTYEQYF.

J is TRBJ1-2 and V is TRBV2, with TRBD1 matching over 10 bases. The CDR3 sequence is 16 residues long. The V and J ends lost 7 bases and 2 bases, in that order; junction bases with no gene match: 10. The germline gives CDR1 SNHLY, CDR2 FYNNEI. DNA of the CDR3: TGTGCCAGCATCGGCGCCGGGACAGGGGAAAACTATGGCTACACCTTC. This sequence encodes CASIGAGTGENYGYTF.

This clonotype was detected ten times or more. The genes are TRBV9 and TRBJ2-1; D uncertain. This CDR3 has 12 amino acids. Germline V gene lookup returns CDR1 SGDLS and CDR2 YYNGEE. Trimming pared 3 bases from V and 6 bases from J, leaving 7 bases between. CDR3 bases: TGTGCCAGCAGCGCCGCAGCCAATGAGCAGTTCTTC. Its protein is CASSAAANEQFF.

This clonotype was detected ten times or more. The DNA for the CDR3 is TGTGCCAGCAGCCCCCAAATCAATCAGCCCCAGCATTTT. It translates to CASSPQINQPQHF. V gene TRBV28 combines with J gene TRBJ1-5; D unresolved. Germline-derived CDR1 and CDR2 are MDHEN and SYDVKM. Trimming removed 6 bases at V and 3 bases at J, with 9 bases between. CDR3 length equals 13 residues.

This clonotype was seen at least ten times. The chain links TRBV20-1 to TRBJ2-2, with 10 bases lining up with TRBD2. There are 14 residues in the CDR3. CDR1 is DFQATT and CDR2 is SNEGSKA in the germline V gene (reference sequence). Trimming at V came to 5 bases and at J to 2 bases, leaving 2 bases not matched to a gene. The CDR3 DNA follows: TGCAGTGCTGGACTAGCGGCCAACACCGGGGAGCTGTTTTTT. Translation gives CSAGLAANTGELFF.

This clonotype has a count of ten or more. CDR3: CASSERRDTNAGYGYTF. The CDR3 bases are TGTGCCAGCAGCGAAAGACGGGACACCAACGCGGGCTATGGCTACACCTTC. The genes are TRBV6-1 and TRBJ1-2; D perhaps matches TRBD1 (6 bases). The CDR3 sequence is 17 residues long. Trimming removed 6 bases from V and 4 bases from J, with 24 bases in between. CDR1 MNHNS and CDR2 SASEGT come from the germline V gene.

This clonotype was recorded at least ten times. The J gene is TRBJ2-7, the V gene TRBV28; a possible D gene is TRBD1 (5 bases). The CDR3 is made up of 15 amino acids. V shed 5 bases and J shed 0 bases, with 14 bases lying between them. From germline, CDR1 is MDHEN and CDR2 SYDVKM. The CDR3 DNA reads TGTGCCAGCAGTATGCTAACAGGTGACTCCTACGAGCAGTACTTC. It encodes CASSMLTGDSYEQYF.

As concerns this clonotype: This may arise from a read error, as a much more abundant clone is one base away. The chain is built from TRBV3-1 and TRBJ1-3; a weak D match, TRBD1 (5 bases). This CDR3 spans 14 amino acids. Germline values: CDR1 LGHDT, CDR2 YNNKEL (reference sequence). In DNA, the CDR3 is TGTGCCAACAGCCAAGGGGACGGTCGGAACACCATATATTTT. It specifies CANSQGDGRNTIYF.

There are many counts of this clonotype. The chain uses TRBV20-1 and TRBJ2-3, with D possibly matching TRBD1 (5 bases). Germline assignment: CDR1 DFQATT and CDR2 SNEGSKA (reference sequence). This CDR3 spans 18 amino acids. Deletions cut 3 bases from V and 0 bases from J, with 22 bases between. The CDR3 DNA sequence: TGCAGTGCTAGGGGGCTGGGGAAGGGGCACTCGAGCACAGATACGCAGTATTTT. Protein: CSARGLGKGHSSTDTQYF.

This clonotype was picked up many times. The chain couples TRBV6-1 to TRBJ1-5; D gene unclear. The germline V gene encodes CDR1 MNHNS and CDR2 SASEGT. Deletions cut 7 bases from V and 4 bases from J, with 14 bases between. This CDR3 spans 14 amino acids. CDR3 amino acids: CASTLLRVNQPQHF. As DNA, the CDR3 is TGTGCCAGCACCTTACTGAGGGTTAATCAGCCCCAGCATTTT.

In the case of this clonotype: A read error may explain this, as a much larger clone is one base away. The gene calls are TRBV11-1 and TRBJ2-3; 8 bases map to TRBD2. The better agreement between TRBJ2-5 and the DNA end casts doubt on the J call. Germline V gene sequence: CDR1 SGHAT, CDR2 FQDESV (reference sequence). The CDR3 is made up of 16 amino acids. The CDR3 region has the DNA TGTGCCAGCAGCTTAACCCCAGCGGGGGTGCGAGAGACCCAGTACTTC. This gives the protein CASSLTPAGVRETQYF.

In this sample, this clonotype turned up many times. This chain's CDR3 is CASSGTGGGTEAFF. CDR3 in DNA: TGCGCCAGCAGCGGGACAGGGGGCGGCACTGAAGCTTTCTTT. The chain combines TRBV5-1 with TRBJ1-1; 12 bases align to TRBD1. The CDR3 loop spans 14 amino acids. The V gene end was trimmed by 4 bases and the J gene end by 4 bases; junction bases not matched to a gene: 2. The germline V gene has CDR1 SGHRS and CDR2 YFSETQ.

This clonotype was seen repeatedly, ten times or more. The rearrangement uses TRBV27 and TRBJ1-1; D might be TRBD1 (5 bases). This CDR3 contains 17 residues. V dropped 3 bases and J dropped 1 base, with 18 bases sitting between them. The germline V gene has CDR1 MNHEY and CDR2 SMNVEV (reference sequence). The CDR3 region is CASSFGGVLLGNTEAFF. CDR3 coding DNA: TGTGCCAGCAGTTTCGGGGGGGTCCTTTTAGGGAACACTGAAGCTTTCTTT.

This clonotype came up a few times. The J gene is TRBJ2-1, the V gene TRBV3-1, with 7 bases fitting TRBD2. V was clipped by 3 bases and J by 8 bases; unmatched bases: 16. The CDR3 runs 17 residues. CDR1 and CDR2 from the germline V gene are LGHDT and YNNKEL (reference sequence). CDR3 nucleotides: TGTGCCAGCAGCCAGAAACCCCCGGGACTAACCAACCATGAGCAGTTCTTC. Protein sequence: CASSQKPPGLTNHEQFF.

By share of the sample, this clonotype is medium-sized. The gene calls are TRBV30 and TRBJ2-4; D uncertain. Germline lookup yields CDR1 GTSNPN and CDR2 SVGIG (reference sequence). With 2 bases removed from V and 6 bases from J, the gap between germline ends came to 8 bases. This CDR3 contains 12 residues. CDR3 bases: TGTGCCTGGAGTCCCGATAGAAACATTCAGTACTTC. Amino acids: CAWSPDRNIQYF. The whole variable domain, remainder taken from reference TRBV30 and TRBJ2-4, is SQTIHQWPATLVQPVGSPLSLECTVEGTSNPNLYWYRQAAGRGLQLLFYSVGIGQISSEVPQNLSASRPQDRQFILSSKKLLLSDSGFYLCAWSPDRNIQYFGAGTRLSVL.

This clonotype was counted at least ten times. V is TRBV27 and J is TRBJ1-5, with D perhaps TRBD1 (5 bases). The CDR3 spans 19 residues. Between the trimmed V and J ends, which lost 2 bases and 0 bases, there was a span of 20 bases. The germline gives CDR1 MNHEY, CDR2 SMNVEV (reference sequence). CDR3 loop: CASSLRARGGGDSNQPQHF. Written as DNA, the CDR3 is TGTGCCAGCAGTTTAAGGGCTCGGGGGGGTGGTGATAGCAATCAGCCCCAGCATTTT.

This clonotype was detected once. The chain couples TRBV5-5 to TRBJ2-5, with 7 bases that match TRBD1. V lost 0 bases and J lost 4; bases outside the gene matches: 18. This CDR3 region has 19 residues. Germline-derived CDR1 and CDR2 are SGHKS and YYEKEE (reference sequence). The CDR3 here is CASSLEFGLSTGLRETQYF. CDR3 nucleotides: TGTGCCAGCAGCTTGGAGTTTGGTCTGTCGACAGGGTTACGAGAGACCCAGTACTTC.

This clonotype was recorded at least ten times. The chain couples TRBV11-2 to TRBJ1-1, with no clear D. This CDR3 is 13 amino acids long. Germline CDR1 reads SGHAT; CDR2 reads FQNNGV. V was pared by 0 bases and J by 0 bases, with 2 bases between. The CDR3 spells CASSLEMNTEAFF. Written as DNA, the CDR3 is TGTGCCAGCAGCTTAGAAATGAACACTGAAGCTTTCTTT.

This clonotype showed up many times. The chain couples TRBV2 to TRBJ2-2; the match to TRBD1 covers 8 bases. J was trimmed by 6 bases and V by 8 bases; bases with no gene match: 11. CDR3 length: 15 amino acids. The germline V gene encodes CDR1 SNHLY and CDR2 FYNNEI. The CDR3 nucleotides read TGTGCCAGCGAGGCCTCCGGGACAGGCGCCGGGGAGCTGTTTTTT. Amino acids: CASEASGTGAGELFF. The variable domain in full, with the rest retrieved from reference TRBV2 and TRBJ2-2, is EPEVTQTPSHQVTQMGQEVILRCVPISNHLYFYWYRQILGQKVEFLVSFYNNEISEKSEIFDDQFSVERPDGSNFTLKIRSTKLEDSAMYFCASEASGTGAGELFFGEGSRLTVL.

This clonotype was counted ten times or more. The V and J genes are TRBV30 and TRBJ2-1; TRBD1 aligns across 9 bases. Germline loops: CDR1 GTSNPN, CDR2 SVGIG (reference sequence). V gave up 5 bases and J gave up 7 bases; unmatched junction bases: 12. The CDR3 consists of 15 residues. The CDR3 DNA sequence: TGTGCCTGGGGAATATCCACAGGGGGCTGGAATGAGCAGTTCTTC. It yields the protein CAWGISTGGWNEQFF.

About this clonotype itself: With a far larger clone one base away, a read error is the likely cause. The genes are TRBV10-3 and TRBJ2-7, with TRBD2 identical over 8 bases. Germline CDR1 is ENHRY and CDR2 is SYGVKD. V was clipped by 5 bases and J by 3 bases; unmatched bases: 9. The CDR3 contains 15 residues. The CDR3, as DNA: TGTGCCATCAGTCCGTCGGCGGGAGGAAGCTACGAGCAGTACTTC. Translating it yields CAISPSAGGSYEQYF.

The table lists this clonotype with a few counts. The chain carries TRBV12-3 or TRBV12-4 and TRBJ1-2; the D gene is possibly TRBD1 (5 bases). Trimming cost V 2 bases and J 8 bases, with 12 bases left between them. CDR3 length: 13 amino acids. In DNA, the CDR3 is TGTGCCAGCAGTTTACGAGGGACGAACGGCTACACCTTC. This codes for CASSLRGTNGYTF.

This clonotype has a handful of counts. The chain joins TRBV28 to TRBJ1-1; D is possibly TRBD1 (5 bases). V was trimmed by 5 bases and J by 3 bases, leaving 13 bases between them. Germline V gene data show CDR1 as MDHEN and CDR2 as SYDVKM. CDR3 length: 14 amino acids. The CDR3 loop reads CASSPQGGDTEAFF. The CDR3, as DNA: TGTGCCAGCAGTCCCCAGGGTGGTGACACTGAAGCTTTCTTT.

The chain employs TRBV25-1 and TRBJ2-3; unclear D gene. Per the germline V gene, CDR1 is MGHDK and CDR2 is SYGVNS. The CDR3 is made up of 14 amino acids. Between the trimmed V and J ends, which lost 3 bases and 0 bases, there was a span of 7 bases. The CDR3 region has the DNA TGTGCCAGCAGTGAGCACTCCAGCACAGATACGCAGTATTTT. This sequence encodes CASSEHSSTDTQYF.